This T cell receptor beta chain was sequenced during a study of T cell changes during pregnancy in multiple sclerosis. Profiling relied on immunoSEQ multiplex PCR, and the TCRdb table lists in-frame clones only, not all of them. This sample has approximately 130,000 clones, with about 96% found just once. Germline CDR1 is SGHAT and CDR2 is FQNNGV. J gave up 5 bases and V 3 bases, and 6 bases lay outside the gene matches. The CDR3 totals 17 residues. This clonotype was sampled from a female donor with multiple sclerosis, enrolled in a pregnancy study. V gene TRBV11-2 combines with J gene TRBJ2-6, with 11 bases aligning to TRBD1. The source was peripheral blood, collected after pregnancy. As DNA, the CDR3 is TGTGCCAGCAGCTTGGGACAGGGGGTCCTTAGGGCCAACGTCCTGACTTTC. As protein: CASSLGQGVLRANVLTF.